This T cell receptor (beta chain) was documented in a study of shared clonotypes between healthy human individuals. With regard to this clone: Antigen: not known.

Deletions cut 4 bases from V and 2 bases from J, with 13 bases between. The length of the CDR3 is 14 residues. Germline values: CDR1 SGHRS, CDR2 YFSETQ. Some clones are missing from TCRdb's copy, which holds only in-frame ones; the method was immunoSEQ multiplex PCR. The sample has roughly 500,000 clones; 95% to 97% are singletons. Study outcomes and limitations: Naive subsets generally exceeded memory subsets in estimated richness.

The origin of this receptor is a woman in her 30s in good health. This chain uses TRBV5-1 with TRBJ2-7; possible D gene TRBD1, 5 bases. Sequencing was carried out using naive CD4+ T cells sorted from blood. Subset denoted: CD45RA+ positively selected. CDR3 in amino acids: CASSPRQGTYEQYF. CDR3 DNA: TGCGCCAGCAGCCCCCGCCAGGGTACCTACGAGCAGTACTTC.